These 21 T cell receptor beta chains originate from one sample sequenced in a study of shared clonotypes between healthy human individuals. Naive CD8 cells lacked CD45RO, underwent positive selection for CCR7 and left out terminally differentiated effector memory CD45RA+ cells. Sequenced by immunoSEQ multiplex PCR; TCRdb stores in-frame clones only, minus some. The repertoire holds about 870,000 clones, about 92% seen once, with less than 25% in the top ten. Sequencing was done on a sample of naive CD8+ T cells sorted from blood. Receptors were obtained from a man aged 25-45 years in good health.

The chain has TRBV30 and TRBJ2-7, with unresolved D. Germline CDR1 reads GTSNPN; CDR2 reads SVGIG (reference sequence). The CDR3 is made up of 11 amino acids. Deletions cut 2 bases from V and 3 bases from J, with 5 bases between. CDR3 protein: CAWSSNYEQYF. The CDR3 nucleotides are TGTGCCTGGAGTTCGAACTACGAGCAGTACTTC. Filled out from reference TRBV30 and TRBJ2-7, the complete variable domain reads SQTIHQWPATLVQPVGSPLSLECTVEGTSNPNLYWYRQAAGRGLQLLFYSVGIGQISSEVPQNLSASRPQDRQFILSSKKLLLSDSGFYLCAWSSNYEQYFGPGTRLTVT.

As for this clone: In the same sample, other DNA sequences code for this CDR3. CDR3 coding DNA: TGTGCCAGCAGGGGCGGAGTACAAGGTTACGAGCAGTACTTC. Protein: CASRGGVQGYEQYF. V is TRBV6-1 and J is TRBJ2-7; D is unclear. This CDR3 is built from 14 residues. V was cut by 6 bases and J by 4 bases, with 16 bases left in between. Germline loops: CDR1 MNHNS, CDR2 SASEGT.

The CDR3 sequence: CASSKQKDAGELFF. The CDR3 DNA follows: TGCGCCAGCAGTAAACAGAAAGACGCCGGGGAGCTGTTTTTT. J is TRBJ2-2 and V is TRBV4-1; D is undetermined. The CDR3 contains 14 residues. Germline CDR1 MGHRA, CDR2 YSYEKL. Trimming removed 6 bases at V and 6 bases at J, with 14 bases between.

The chain carries TRBV27 and TRBJ1-1; D gene unclear. Between the trimmed V and J ends, which lost 1 base and 0 bases, there was a span of 9 bases. CDR1 and CDR2 (germline): MNHEY, SMNVEV (reference sequence). The CDR3 sequence is 15 residues long. The CDR3 region is CASSLYKSLNTEAFF. CDR3 DNA: TGTGCCAGCAGTTTATACAAGTCATTGAACACTGAAGCTTTCTTT.

Here the CDR3 reads CAWSGGSSQNTEAFF. CDR3 nucleotides: TGTGCCTGGAGTGGAGGGAGCAGCCAGAACACTGAAGCTTTCTTT. The chain couples TRBV30 to TRBJ1-1; D gene ambiguous. This CDR3 has 15 amino acids. Trimming took 1 base from V and 1 from J, leaving 13 bases between them. Per the germline V gene, CDR1 is GTSNPN and CDR2 is SVGIG (reference sequence).

V is TRBV19 and J is TRBJ2-1, with TRBD2 matching 9 bases. The CDR3 covers 16 residues. The junction had 11 bases not matched to a gene; V was cut back by 4 bases and J by 7 bases. Germline V gene sequence: CDR1 LNHDA, CDR2 SQIVND (reference sequence). CDR3 nucleotides: TGTGCCAGTAGTACTCCCACGGGACTAGCAAGGAATGAGCAGTTCTTC. Translating gives CASSTPTGLARNEQFF. The complete variable domain, with remaining parts taken from reference TRBV19 and TRBJ2-1, reads DGGITQSPKYLFRKEGQNVTLSCEQNLNHDAMYWYRQDPGQGLRLIYYSQIVNDFQKGDIAEGYSVSREKKESFPLTVTSAQKNPTAFYLCASSTPTGLARNEQFFGPGTRLTVL.

The rearrangement joins TRBV6-1 to TRBJ1-4; D perhaps matches TRBD1 (5 bases). Trimming stripped 1 base from V and 8 bases from J, with 8 bases between. The CDR3 covers 13 residues. Germline-derived CDR1 and CDR2 are MNHNS and SASEGT. CDR3 amino acids: CASSEVQEEKLFF. In nucleotides, the CDR3 is TGTGCCAGCAGTGAAGTACAGGAGGAAAAACTGTTTTTT.

This sequence joins TRBV7-2 and TRBJ2-1; the D gene is possibly TRBD2 (5 bases). The V and J ends lost 1 base and 4 bases respectively, with 11 bases between them. Germline loops: CDR1 SGHTA, CDR2 FQGNSA. The CDR3 totals 15 residues. CDR3 DNA: TGTGCCAGCAGCTTAGACGCGACTATATACAATGAGCAGTTCTTC. This gives the protein CASSLDATIYNEQFF.

A word on this clone: One junction end disagrees with the germline gene, perhaps due to a read error. V is TRBV13 and J is TRBJ2-4; 10 bases fit TRBD2. The CDR3 consists of 19 residues. Germline values: CDR1 PRHDT, CDR2 FYEKMQ (reference sequence). The CDR3 reads CANSPRTSGWDAAKNIQYF. The CDR3 coding sequence is TGTGCCAACAGCCCCCGGACTAGCGGTTGGGATGCGGCCAAAAACATTCAGTACTTC.

The gene calls are TRBV28 and TRBJ2-7; D not certain. V was shortened by 10 bases and J by 1 base, with 17 bases between the two germline ends. Germline-derived CDR1 and CDR2 are MDHEN and SYDVKM. CDR3 length: 14 residues. CDR3 coding DNA: TGTGCCACCCTAAACCGCGCGGATTCCTACGAGCAGTACTTC. It translates to CATLNRADSYEQYF.

The V and J genes are TRBV28 and TRBJ2-1; TRBD2 might be the D (5 bases). Trimming left V 1 base short and J 0 bases short, with 10 bases between. The CDR3 has 16 residues. Germline V lookup: CDR1 MDHEN, CDR2 SYDVKM. Here the CDR3 DNA reads TGTGCCAGCAGTTTATTGGAAGGGAGCTCCTACAATGAGCAGTTCTTC. This codes for CASSLLEGSSYNEQFF.

The chain joins TRBV7-6 to TRBJ2-1, with D tentatively TRBD2 (6 bases). The CDR3 runs to 13 residues. Trimming left V 4 bases short and J 9 bases short, with 13 bases between. CDR1 and CDR2 from the germline V gene are SGHVS and FNYEAQ. Written as DNA, the CDR3 is TGTGCCAGCAGCTCGCCCGGACTACCTGAGCAGTTCTTC. It encodes CASSSPGLPEQFF.

The chain combines TRBV2 with TRBJ2-3, with 14 bases fitting TRBD2. The V segment lost 8 bases and the J segment 2 bases; nucleotides outside the gene matches: 15. This CDR3 is 19 amino acids long. Germline values: CDR1 SNHLY, CDR2 FYNNEI. CDR3 sequence (DNA): TGTGCCAGCCCCCAGGGACTAGCGGGAGAGGGGGCTCCCACAGATACGCAGTATTTT. The encoded protein is CASPQGLAGEGAPTDTQYF.

About this clone: Other DNA sequences in this specimen translate into the identical CDR3. The V call is TRBV15, the J call TRBJ2-1; either TRBD1 or TRBD2 may supply D (5 bases each). Germline CDR1 LNHNV, CDR2 YYDKDF (reference sequence). V was clipped by 0 bases and J by 6 bases, with 6 bases between them. This CDR3 contains 13 residues. DNA for the CDR3: TGTGCCACCAGCAGAGAGAGGGGCAATGAGCAGTTCTTC. Translation gives CATSRERGNEQFF.

In this sample, this clone turned up a few times. Other nucleotide sequences from this sample produce the same CDR3. The genes are TRBV27 and TRBJ1-1, with D possibly being TRBD1 (5 bases). This CDR3 spans 13 amino acids. Per the germline V gene, CDR1 is MNHEY and CDR2 is SMNVEV (reference sequence). Trimming removed 3 bases from V and 1 base from J, with 6 bases in between. The CDR3 DNA follows: TGTGCCAGCAGTTTCGGGGGGAACACTGAAGCTTTCTTT. This gives the protein CASSFGGNTEAFF.

This chain connects TRBV9 to TRBJ1-2, with TRBD1 matching 9 bases. This CDR3 spans 14 amino acids. After removal of 3 bases from V and 8 bases from J, the junction contained 8 bases not matched to a gene. The germline gives CDR1 SGDLS, CDR2 YYNGEE. The CDR3 bases are TGTGCCAGCAGCGACTTCACAGGGGGCAAAGGCTACACCTTC. Its protein is CASSDFTGGKGYTF.

The chain combines TRBV6-1 with TRBJ2-2; either TRBD1 or TRBD2 may supply D (5 bases each). The V end was cut by 10 bases, the J end by 0 bases, with 15 bases between. The CDR3 runs to 15 residues. Germline V gene sequence: CDR1 MNHNS, CDR2 SASEGT. CDR3 loop: CAISTWGTNTGELFF. DNA for the CDR3: TGTGCCATCTCCACCTGGGGGACGAACACCGGGGAGCTGTTTTTT.

V gene TRBV2 combines with J gene TRBJ2-7; no clear D gene. Germline values: CDR1 SNHLY, CDR2 FYNNEI. This CDR3 comprises 16 residues. Trimming pared 2 bases from V and 0 bases from J, leaving 14 bases between. The CDR3 region is CASSELLEGYSYEQYF. CDR3 nucleotide sequence: TGTGCCAGCAGTGAATTGTTAGAAGGGTACTCCTACGAGCAGTACTTC. Based on the CDR3 plus reference TRBV2 and TRBJ2-7, the full variable domain is EPEVTQTPSHQVTQMGQEVILRCVPISNHLYFYWYRQILGQKVEFLVSFYNNEISEKSEIFDDQFSVERPDGSNFTLKIRSTKLEDSAMYFCASSELLEGYSYEQYFGPGTRLTVT.

The chain is built from TRBV13 and TRBJ2-3, with 15 bases that match TRBD2. This CDR3 is 19 amino acids long. Germline loops: CDR1 PRHDT, CDR2 FYEKMQ (reference sequence). J gave up 5 bases and V 5 bases, and 14 bases lay outside the gene matches. Written as DNA, the CDR3 is TGTGCCAGCAGCCGCATACGTGGGACTAGCGGGAGGATGGGAGATACGCAGTATTTT. It yields the protein CASSRIRGTSGRMGDTQYF.

V and J are TRBV28 and TRBJ2-1; a possible D gene is TRBD1 (6 bases). This CDR3 has 16 residues. V shed 5 bases and J shed 6 bases, with 20 bases lying between them. Germline V gene lookup returns CDR1 MDHEN and CDR2 SYDVKM. CDR3 sequence reads: CASSPSLRTDINEQFF. DNA of the CDR3: TGTGCCAGCAGTCCCTCACTCCGGACAGATATCAATGAGCAGTTCTTC. The whole variable domain, remainder taken from reference TRBV28 and TRBJ2-1, is DVKVTQSSRYLVKRTGEKVFLECVQDMDHENMFWYRQDPGLGLRLIYFSYDVKMKEKGDIPEGYSVSREKKERFSLILESASTNQTSMYLCASSPSLRTDINEQFFGPGTRLTVL.

The gene calls are TRBV6-5 and TRBJ2-1; D is possibly TRBD2 (6 bases). The CDR3 runs 15 residues. From germline, CDR1 is MNHEY and CDR2 SVGAGI. Trimming cost V 0 bases and J 6 bases, with 12 bases left between them. The DNA for the CDR3 is TGTGCCAGCAGTTACTCTGGGGCGGGACCCAATGAGCAGTTCTTC. Its translation is CASSYSGAGPNEQFF.